These 25 T cell receptor beta chains originate from one sample sequenced in a study of shared clonotypes between healthy human individuals. Clones were sequenced by immunoSEQ multiplex PCR, and TCRdb holds only the in-frame ones, with some missing. In the table there are 1 million to 1.2 million clones, about 72% of which are singletons. Sample: memory CD4+ T cells from PBMCs. Sample subset: CD45RA-negative fraction. Receptor source: a man younger than 35 in good health. Some clones in this sample may be carry-over from other donors' samples.

The chain carries TRBV18 and TRBJ1-4; 7 nucleotides agree with TRBD1. This CDR3 spans 14 amino acids. Trimming cost V 5 bases and J 8 bases; bases outside gene matches: 8. Per the germline V gene, CDR1 is KGHSH and CDR2 is LQKENI. CDR3 residues: CASSSTGAQEKLFF. CDR3 sequence (DNA): TGTGCCAGCTCATCTACAGGGGCCCAAGAAAAACTGTTTTTT.

The chain is built from TRBV5-1 and TRBJ2-2, with 11 bases fitting TRBD2. In germline, CDR1 is SGHRS, CDR2 YFSETQ. The CDR3 loop spans 15 amino acids. The ends lost 2 bases at V and 6 bases at J; junction bases unmatched: 3. The CDR3 nucleotides are TGCGCCAGCAGCTTCGTACTAGCGGGAGCCGGGGAGCTGTTTTTT. Encoded protein: CASSFVLAGAGELFF. The whole variable domain, filled in from reference TRBV5-1 and TRBJ2-2, reads KAGVTQTPRYLIKTRGQQVTLSCSPISGHRSVSWYQQTPGQGLQFLFEYFSETQRNKGNFPGRFSGRQFSNSRSEMNVSTLELGDSALYLCASSFVLAGAGELFFGEGSRLTVL.

This clone appeared once. The chain employs TRBV10-3 and TRBJ2-7, with 9 bases aligning to TRBD1. J lost 5 bases, V lost 6 bases, and 8 bases had no gene match. Looked up from germline, CDR1 is ENHRY and CDR2 is SYGVKD. This CDR3 spans 14 amino acids. The CDR3 bases are TGTGCCATCAGGGGGGACAGGGCAATCAACGAGCAGTACTTC. Its translation is CAIRGDRAINEQYF.

This chain joins TRBV6-6 and TRBJ2-1; TRBD2 agrees at 7 bases. The V gene end was trimmed by 11 bases and the J gene end by 7 bases; junction bases not matched to a gene: 11. The CDR3 is made up of 13 amino acids. Germline CDR1 and CDR2: MNHNY and SVGAGI (reference sequence). The chain's CDR3 is CASKASGQNEQFF. For the CDR3, the DNA is TGTGCCTCCAAGGCTAGCGGACAAAATGAGCAGTTCTTC.

The chain joins TRBV2 to TRBJ2-5, with TRBD1 identical over 8 bases. Germline CDR1 and CDR2: SNHLY and FYNNEI. V lost 4 bases to trimming and J lost 5 bases; unmatched junction nucleotides: 6. The CDR3 consists of 14 residues. CDR3 loop: CASSGQGLGETQYF. The CDR3 nucleotides read TGTGCCAGCAGTGGACAGGGGCTAGGGGAGACCCAGTACTTC.

This chain joins TRBV5-1 and TRBJ1-2; 8 nucleotides match TRBD1. The CDR3 runs 15 residues. CDR1 is SGHRS and CDR2 is YFSETQ in the germline V gene. The V gene end was trimmed by 3 bases and the J gene end by 2 bases; junction bases not matched to a gene: 6. The CDR3 DNA is TGCGCCAGCAGCTCACAGGGGGTTGAGAACTATGGCTACACCTTC. Protein: CASSSQGVENYGYTF.

The rearrangement joins TRBV7-2 to TRBJ2-7; D gene unclear. This CDR3 contains 14 residues. Germline V gives CDR1 SGHTA, CDR2 FQGNSA. The germline V and J ends were trimmed by 2 bases and 2 bases, with 10 bases remaining between them. The CDR3 sequence is CASSLNRITYEQYF. The CDR3 DNA reads as TGTGCCAGCAGCTTAAACCGCATTACCTACGAGCAGTACTTC.

V and J are TRBV7-2 and TRBJ2-3, with D tentatively TRBD2 (5 bases). This CDR3 has 16 residues. Germline assignment: CDR1 SGHTA and CDR2 FQGNSA. The germline V and J ends were trimmed by 1 base and 7 bases, with 18 bases remaining between them. Here the CDR3 reads CASSLGVASPTNTQYF. Written as DNA, the CDR3 is TGTGCCAGCAGCTTAGGGGTAGCGAGCCCAACGAATACGCAGTATTTT. Based on the CDR3 plus reference TRBV7-2 and TRBJ2-3, the full variable domain is GAGVSQSPSNKVTEKGKDVELRCDPISGHTALYWYRQSLGQGLEFLIYFQGNSAPDKSGLPSDRFSAERTGGSVSTLTIQRTQQEDSAVYLCASSLGVASPTNTQYFGPGTRLTVL.

This chain links TRBV7-6 with TRBJ2-2, with D hard to call. The CDR3 consists of 16 residues. V lost 1 base to trimming and J lost 2 bases, with 11 bases between them. Germline V gene sequence: CDR1 SGHVS, CDR2 FNYEAQ. The CDR3 DNA reads TGTGCCAGCAGCTTAGGGGTTCGAGCTAACACCGGGGAGCTGTTTTTT. It specifies CASSLGVRANTGELFF.

V is TRBV7-6 and J is TRBJ1-1; D perhaps matches TRBD1 (6 bases). Per the germline V gene, CDR1 is SGHVS and CDR2 is FNYEAQ. The CDR3 covers 14 residues. Trimming took 1 base from V and 3 from J, leaving 9 bases between them. The CDR3 loop is CASSLVPGDTEAFF. In nucleotides, the CDR3 is TGTGCCAGCAGCTTAGTCCCAGGGGACACTGAAGCTTTCTTT.

This rearrangement joins TRBV18 to TRBJ2-7; D could derive from TRBD1 or TRBD2 (5 bases each). Trimming left V 1 base short and J 5 bases short, with 9 bases between. Germline lookup yields CDR1 KGHSH and CDR2 LQKENI. This CDR3 has 13 amino acids. The CDR3 coding sequence is TGTGCCAGCTCACCACGGGGGTTTAACGAGCAGTACTTC. Translating it yields CASSPRGFNEQYF. Full variable domain (remainder filled in from reference TRBV18 and TRBJ2-7): NAGVMQNPRHLVRRRGQEARLRCSPMKGHSHVYWYRQLPEEGLKFMVYLQKENIIDESGMPKERFSAEFPKEGPSILRIQQVVRGDSAAYFCASSPRGFNEQYFGPGTRLTVT.

The rearrangement uses TRBV7-2 and TRBJ1-5; the match to TRBD1 covers 7 bases. V was pared by 5 bases and J by 5 bases, with 12 bases of the junction left unmatched. CDR1 is SGHTA, CDR2 FQGNSA, per germline. This CDR3 is built from 16 residues. This CDR3 is CASSPPGQVIYQPQHF. CDR3 DNA: TGTGCCAGCAGCCCCCCCGGACAGGTGATATATCAGCCCCAGCATTTT.

J is TRBJ2-1 and V is TRBV11-3, with D perhaps TRBD2 (5 bases). The V end was cut by 1 base, the J end by 5 bases, with 12 bases between. The CDR3 is 15 residues long. CDR1 is SGHNT, CDR2 YENEEA, per germline. The CDR3 DNA follows: TGTGCCAGCAGCTTAGGAGGGAGTAAAAACAATGAGCAGTTCTTC. Its translation is CASSLGGSKNNEQFF.

At least ten counts were recorded for this clone. Other DNA sequences in the sample encode the same CDR3. The chain employs TRBV28 and TRBJ1-1; D is unclear. Germline CDR1 is MDHEN and CDR2 is SYDVKM. There are 12 residues in the CDR3. V was clipped by 5 bases and J by 0 bases, with 4 bases between them. The CDR3 nucleotides are TGTGCCAGCAGTCTTCTGAACACTGAAGCTTTCTTT. Translated: CASSLLNTEAFF. Variable domain in full (rest from reference TRBV28 and TRBJ1-1): DVKVTQSSRYLVKRTGEKVFLECVQDMDHENMFWYRQDPGLGLRLIYFSYDVKMKEKGDIPEGYSVSREKKERFSLILESASTNQTSMYLCASSLLNTEAFFGQGTRLTVV.

The count of this clone is one. This sequence joins TRBV11-2 and TRBJ2-5, with D maybe TRBD1 (6 bases). This CDR3 is 15 amino acids long. The germline gives CDR1 SGHAT, CDR2 FQNNGV. Trimming removed 1 base at V and 4 bases at J, with 13 bases between. The CDR3, as DNA: TGTGCCAGCAGCTTAGCTTCAGGGGTATCAGAGACCCAGTACTTC. The encoded protein is CASSLASGVSETQYF.

Regarding this clone: One end of the junction is discordant with germline, which a read error may explain. This rearrangement joins TRBV28 to TRBJ1-2; possibly TRBD1 for D (5 bases). The CDR3 totals 14 residues. The germline V gene has CDR1 MDHEN and CDR2 SYDVKM. The CDR3 sequence is CASRRDGAKYGYTF. CDR3 nucleotide sequence: TGTGCCAGCAGGCGGGACGGAGCTAAGTATGGCTACACCTTC.

The DNA of the CDR3 is TGTGCCAGCAGTTACTCGAGAACAAGATCCTACAATGAGCAGTTCTTC. It is translated as CASSYSRTRSYNEQFF. The chain uses TRBV6-5 and TRBJ2-1; D ambiguous. Germline V gene sequence: CDR1 MNHEY, CDR2 SVGAGI. This CDR3 comprises 16 residues. V lost 0 bases and J lost 1, with 10 bases in between.

This clone was detected only a few times. The V and J genes are TRBV30 and TRBJ1-1; a weak D match, TRBD1 (5 bases). Germline V gives CDR1 GTSNPN, CDR2 SVGIG (reference sequence). The CDR3 length is 12 residues. Trimming left V 0 bases short and J 6 bases short, with 8 bases between. CDR3 protein: CAWSVRDAEAFF. The CDR3 nucleotides read TGTGCCTGGAGTGTAAGGGACGCTGAAGCTTTCTTT.

V usage is TRBV4-1 and J usage is TRBJ2-1; TRBD1 matches at 9 bases. The CDR3 totals 17 residues. Losses at the gene ends were 2 bases for V and 3 bases for J; bases not matched to a gene: 8. In germline, CDR1 is MGHRA, CDR2 YSYEKL. CDR3: CASSQPPGQGLYNEQFF. The CDR3 DNA follows: TGCGCCAGCAGCCAACCCCCGGGACAGGGACTCTACAATGAGCAGTTCTTC.

The rearrangement uses TRBV7-2 and TRBJ2-3, with D tentatively TRBD2 (5 bases). Germline V gene lookup returns CDR1 SGHTA and CDR2 FQGNSA. The length of the CDR3 is 16 residues. Trimming took off 2 bases at V and 4 bases at J, with 16 bases between the two ends. CDR3 coding DNA: TGTGCCAGCAGCTTACTCGCGCGGGCTTCATCAGATACGCAGTATTTT. Translating it yields CASSLLARASSDTQYF. The full variable domain, rest sourced from reference TRBV7-2 and TRBJ2-3, is GAGVSQSPSNKVTEKGKDVELRCDPISGHTALYWYRQSLGQGLEFLIYFQGNSAPDKSGLPSDRFSAERTGGSVSTLTIQRTQQEDSAVYLCASSLLARASSDTQYFGPGTRLTVL.

The V gene is TRBV19, the J gene TRBJ1-2; the D is unclear. V was shortened by 5 bases and J by 4 bases, with 17 bases between the two germline ends. The CDR3 extends over 15 amino acids. Germline V CDR1 and CDR2: LNHDA, SQIVND (reference sequence). In DNA, the CDR3 is TGTGCCAGTAGTCCGAATTCGGGAGTCGTCTATGGCTACACCTTC. It encodes CASSPNSGVVYGYTF.

V gene TRBV25-1 combines with J gene TRBJ1-2; tentative D call: TRBD1 (5 bases). Germline V gene lookup returns CDR1 MGHDK and CDR2 SYGVNS. V was shortened by 3 bases and J by 5 bases, with 10 bases between the two germline ends. The CDR3 runs to 13 residues. DNA for the CDR3: TGTGCCAGCAGTGATTCCGACAGATATGGCTACACCTTC. Amino acid sequence: CASSDSDRYGYTF.

The V and J genes are TRBV5-8 and TRBJ1-5; maybe TRBD1 (5 bases). Trimming cost V 0 bases and J 2 bases, with 9 bases left between them. The CDR3 is made up of 15 amino acids. Looked up from germline, CDR1 is SGHTS and CDR2 is YDEGEE. The CDR3 sequence: CASSLVWGGNQPQHF. The CDR3 nucleotides are TGTGCCAGCAGCTTGGTCTGGGGCGGCAATCAGCCCCAGCATTTT.

In regard to this clone: This may be a read error, as it is one base from a much larger clone. Other nucleotide sequences in the sample specify the same CDR3. V is TRBV7-9 and J is TRBJ2-7; D is unresolved. CDR1 and CDR2 (germline): SEHNR, FQNEAQ (reference sequence). This CDR3 is 11 amino acids long. V dropped 4 bases and J dropped 3 bases, with 4 bases sitting between them. DNA for the CDR3: TGTGCCAGCAGCTCATACTACGAGCAGTACTTC. This translates into CASSSYYEQYF.

This clone has only one observation. Other DNA variants within this sample encode the same CDR3. The chain is built from TRBV9 and TRBJ2-7; D perhaps matches TRBD2 (6 bases). Germline lookup yields CDR1 SGDLS and CDR2 YYNGEE. This CDR3 has 12 amino acids. V gave up 0 bases and J gave up 6 bases, with 7 bases separating them. The CDR3 nucleotides are TGTGCCAGCAGCGTAGCCGGGAGCGAGCAGTACTTC. It encodes CASSVAGSEQYF.